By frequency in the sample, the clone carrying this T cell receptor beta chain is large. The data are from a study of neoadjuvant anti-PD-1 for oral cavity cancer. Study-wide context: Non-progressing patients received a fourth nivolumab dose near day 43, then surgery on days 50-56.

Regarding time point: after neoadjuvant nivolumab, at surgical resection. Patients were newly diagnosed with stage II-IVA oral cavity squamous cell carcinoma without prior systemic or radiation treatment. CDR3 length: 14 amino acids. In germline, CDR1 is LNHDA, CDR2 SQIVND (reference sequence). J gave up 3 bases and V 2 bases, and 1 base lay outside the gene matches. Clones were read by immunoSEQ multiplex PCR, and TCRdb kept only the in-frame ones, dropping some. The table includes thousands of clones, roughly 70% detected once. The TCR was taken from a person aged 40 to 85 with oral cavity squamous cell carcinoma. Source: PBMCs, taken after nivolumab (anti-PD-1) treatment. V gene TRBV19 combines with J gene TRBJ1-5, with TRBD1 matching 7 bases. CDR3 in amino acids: CASSIQGDNQPQHF. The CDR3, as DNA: TGTGCCAGTAGTATACAGGGGGACAATCAGCCCCAGCATTTT.